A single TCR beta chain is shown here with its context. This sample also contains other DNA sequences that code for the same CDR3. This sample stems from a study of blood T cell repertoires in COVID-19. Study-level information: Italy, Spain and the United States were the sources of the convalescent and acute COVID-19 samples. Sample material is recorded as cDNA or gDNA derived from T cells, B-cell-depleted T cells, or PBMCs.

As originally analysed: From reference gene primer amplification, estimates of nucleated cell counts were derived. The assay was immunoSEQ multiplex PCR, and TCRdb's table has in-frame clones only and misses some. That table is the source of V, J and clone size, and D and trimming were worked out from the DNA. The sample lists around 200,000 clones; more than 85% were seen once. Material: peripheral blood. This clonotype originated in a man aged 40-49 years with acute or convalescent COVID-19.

Here the CDR3 reads CAWSVAGGGYEQYF. In nucleotides, the CDR3 is TGTGCCTGGAGTGTTGCCGGGGGGGGGTACGAGCAGTACTTC. This chain uses TRBV30 with TRBJ2-7; TRBD2 matches at 8 bases. There are 14 residues in the CDR3. Unmatched junction bases numbered 5, after V lost 0 bases and J lost 4 bases. Germline CDR1 and CDR2: GTSNPN and SVGIG (reference sequence).